This entry lists 27 T cell receptor beta chains sequenced from one sample in a study of OX40 agonist ivuxolimab in advanced cancers. Generated by immunoSEQ multiplex PCR, the TCRdb table keeps only in-frame clones and is missing some. The data show 20,000 to 25,000 clones, around 90% seen once. The starting material was CD4+ or CD8+ T cells sorted from blood, obtained in a trial of the OX40 agonist ivuxolimab. These receptors were taken from an adult with an advanced solid tumor such as melanoma, head and neck, liver or kidney cancer.

The chain combines TRBV19 with TRBJ1-1; 8 nucleotides agree with TRBD1. Germline CDR1 LNHDA, CDR2 SQIVND (reference sequence). The length of the CDR3 is 13 residues. J lost 5 bases, V lost 6 bases, and 5 bases had no gene match. The CDR3 sequence: CASRTGESTEAFF. For the CDR3, the DNA is TGTGCCAGTAGGACAGGGGAGAGTACTGAAGCTTTCTTT. Variable domain in full (rest from reference TRBV19 and TRBJ1-1): DGGITQSPKYLFRKEGQNVTLSCEQNLNHDAMYWYRQDPGQGLRLIYYSQIVNDFQKGDIAEGYSVSREKKESFPLTVTSAQKNPTAFYLCASRTGESTEAFFGQGTRLTVV.

This clone was recorded only once. At one end, the junction sequence differs from germline, possibly due to a read error. This chain joins TRBV7-9 and TRBJ2-7, with D possibly TRBD2 on 5 matching bases. The CDR3 is made up of 13 amino acids. Germline CDR1 and CDR2: SEHNR and FQNEAQ (reference sequence). Here the CDR3 reads CASSLGSATEEHF. CDR3 nucleotides: TGTGCCAGCAGCTTAGGGTCCGCGACGGAGGAGCACTTC.

V is TRBV30 and J is TRBJ2-7; D perhaps matches TRBD2 (5 bases). The length of the CDR3 is 13 residues. V lost 1 base, J lost 5 bases, and 12 bases lay in between. Germline loops: CDR1 GTSNPN, CDR2 SVGIG (reference sequence). CDR3 region: CAWSGGPGNEQYF. The CDR3 DNA sequence: TGTGCCTGGAGTGGGGGTCCGGGAAACGAGCAGTACTTC.

The chain joins TRBV7-9 to TRBJ2-2, with 8 bases fitting TRBD1. Germline trimming cut 5 bases from V and 8 bases from J; bases unmatched to any gene: 13. The CDR3 is 16 residues long. Germline assignment: CDR1 SEHNR and CDR2 FQNEAQ (reference sequence). The DNA of the CDR3 is TGTGCCAGCAGCCGCCACGGACAGGGAATAGGTGGGGAGCTGTTTTTT. Protein sequence: CASSRHGQGIGGELFF. Combining the CDR3 with reference TRBV7-9 and TRBJ2-2 gives the whole variable domain DTGVSQNPRHKITKRGQNVTFRCDPISEHNRLYWYRQTLGQGPEFLTYFQNEAQLEKSRLLSDRFSAERPKGSFSTLEIQRTEQGDSAMYLCASSRHGQGIGGELFFGEGSRLTVL.

The chain joins TRBV5-8 to TRBJ2-6; no definite D call. Germline CDR1 and CDR2: SGHTS and YDEGEE. The CDR3 is made up of 15 amino acids. Trimming pared 4 bases from V and 4 bases from J, leaving 12 bases between. The DNA of the CDR3 is TGTGCCAGCAGCCATGCCGAGGCCGGGGCCAACGTCCTGACTTTC. Amino acid sequence: CASSHAEAGANVLTF.

The chain combines TRBV4-2 with TRBJ1-2; D is perhaps TRBD1 (5 bases). This CDR3 region has 15 residues. Trimming removed 6 bases from V and 4 bases from J, with 18 bases in between. Germline CDR1 LGHNA, CDR2 YNFKEQ. CDR3 sequence (DNA): TGTGCCAGCAGGTGGGGCAGGGACCTATCCTATGGCTACACCTTC. Amino acid sequence: CASRWGRDLSYGYTF.

The CDR3: CASREDYLYITDTQYF. CDR3 in DNA: TGTGCCAGCCGCGAGGACTACCTTTATATCACAGATACGCAGTATTTT. V usage is TRBV11-2 and J usage is TRBJ2-3; D may be TRBD2 (6 bases). The length of the CDR3 is 16 residues. Trimming removed 8 bases at V and 2 bases at J, with 20 bases between. Germline values: CDR1 SGHAT, CDR2 FQNNGV.

In its sample, this clone was seen once. The V gene is TRBV27, the J gene TRBJ1-3; 9 bases map to TRBD1. The trim removed 6 bases at V and 1 base at J, leaving 4 bases unmatched. Per the germline V gene, CDR1 is MNHEY and CDR2 is SMNVEV (reference sequence). CDR3 length equals 15 residues. This CDR3 is CASRAGTGSGNTIYF. The CDR3 DNA follows: TGTGCCAGCAGGGCTGGGACAGGGTCTGGAAACACCATATATTTT.

This rearrangement joins TRBV6-5 to TRBJ1-6; D remains ambiguous. Germline CDR1 MNHEY, CDR2 SVGAGI. Trimming took 2 bases from V and 4 from J, leaving 3 bases between them. This CDR3 has 13 residues. CDR3 amino acids: CASSYVYNSPLHF. The CDR3 region has the DNA TGTGCCAGCAGTTACGTTTATAATTCACCCCTCCACTTT.

The chain is built from TRBV18 and TRBJ2-3, with TRBD1 matching 9 bases. Losses at the gene ends were 5 bases for V and 2 bases for J; bases not matched to a gene: 8. Germline V CDR1 and CDR2: KGHSH, LQKENI. CDR3 length: 16 residues. The CDR3 DNA is TGTGCCAGCTCAAATGGGACAGGGCCCCACACAGATACGCAGTATTTT. It codes for CASSNGTGPHTDTQYF.

The chain recombines TRBV19 with TRBJ1-1, with no clear D. The CDR3 loop spans 12 amino acids. V was trimmed by 7 bases and J by 6 bases, leaving 12 bases between them. Germline loops: CDR1 LNHDA, CDR2 SQIVND (reference sequence). CDR3 DNA: TGTGCCAGTACCACAGCGGCTTCTGAAGCTTTCTTT. Translated: CASTTAASEAFF.

This clone was recorded a few times. The chain uses TRBV5-1 and TRBJ2-7; the match to TRBD2 covers 9 bases. J lost 6 bases, V lost 1 base, and 8 bases had no gene match. Germline CDR1 is SGHRS and CDR2 is YFSETQ. This CDR3 has 15 amino acids. The CDR3 DNA sequence: TGCGCCAGCAGCTTGACCCTAGCGGGGAGCACCGAGCAGTACTTC. Amino acids: CASSLTLAGSTEQYF.

V usage is TRBV19 and J usage is TRBJ1-2, with D unclear. The CDR3 length is 13 residues. Trimming left V 3 bases short and J 2 bases short, with 7 bases between. The germline gives CDR1 LNHDA, CDR2 SQIVND (reference sequence). The CDR3 protein is CASSITMNYGYTF. The CDR3 nucleotides read TGTGCCAGTAGTATTACAATGAACTATGGCTACACCTTC.

J is TRBJ1-5 and V is TRBV18; D not resolved. Germline CDR1 reads KGHSH; CDR2 reads LQKENI. Trimming pared 2 bases from V and 5 bases from J, leaving 10 bases between. The CDR3 consists of 14 residues. The CDR3 region has the DNA TGTGCCAGCTCACCAGTTGGCGGGGATCAGCCCCAGCATTTT. It codes for CASSPVGGDQPQHF.

The chain carries TRBV6-1 and TRBJ2-5, with a tentative D call TRBD1 (5 bases). The length of the CDR3 is 13 residues. Trimming left V 6 bases short and J 0 bases short, with 8 bases between. CDR1 is MNHNS and CDR2 is SASEGT in the germline V gene. The DNA for the CDR3 is TGTGCCAGCAGAGGGGCAAACCAAGAGACCCAGTACTTC. It yields the protein CASRGANQETQYF.

The chain links TRBV10-3 to TRBJ2-2; possibly TRBD1 for D (6 bases). CDR3 size: 16 residues. V gave up 3 bases and J gave up 1 base, with 12 bases separating them. Germline V gene data show CDR1 as ENHRY and CDR2 as SYGVKD. As DNA, the CDR3 is TGTGCCATCAGTGATTTGGGACAAAAGAACACCGGGGAGCTGTTTTTT. Translating it yields CAISDLGQKNTGELFF.

V usage is TRBV30 and J usage is TRBJ2-7, with TRBD1 matching over 7 bases. Trimming removed 8 bases from V and 5 bases from J; junction bases left unmatched: 6. This CDR3 is 11 amino acids long. Per the germline V gene, CDR1 is GTSNPN and CDR2 is SVGIG (reference sequence). The CDR3 nucleotides read TGTGCCGTCGACAGGGCCCACGAGCAGTACTTC. Its protein is CAVDRAHEQYF. The full variable domain, in which reference TRBV30 and TRBJ2-7 provide the parts outside the CDR3, is SQTIHQWPATLVQPVGSPLSLECTVEGTSNPNLYWYRQAAGRGLQLLFYSVGIGQISSEVPQNLSASRPQDRQFILSSKKLLLSDSGFYLCAVDRAHEQYFGPGTRLTVT.

This chain connects TRBV30 to TRBJ2-1, with D maybe TRBD2 (6 bases). CDR3 length equals 11 residues. Trimming took off 5 bases at V and 4 bases at J, with 6 bases between the two ends. Germline V lookup: CDR1 GTSNPN, CDR2 SVGIG (reference sequence). The CDR3 nucleotides are TGTGCCTGGGGGGGGTACAATGAGCAGTTCTTC. As protein: CAWGGYNEQFF.

The genes are TRBV7-2 and TRBJ1-5, with a tentative D call TRBD1 (5 bases). This CDR3 comprises 14 residues. Per germline, CDR1 SGHTA and CDR2 FQGNSA. The V and J ends lost 4 bases and 2 bases respectively, with 9 bases between them. CDR3 region: CASSWGDGNQPQHF. The CDR3 coding sequence is TGTGCCAGCAGCTGGGGGGATGGCAATCAGCCCCAGCATTTT.

The table lists this clone with a count of one. The genes are TRBV27 and TRBJ2-5; TRBD2 is a possible D gene (6 bases). This CDR3 contains 16 residues. The V end lost 6 bases, the J end lost 1 base, and 18 bases lay between the germline ends. The germline V gene has CDR1 MNHEY and CDR2 SMNVEV (reference sequence). The CDR3 sequence is CASSLVRGQTQETQYF. The CDR3 DNA reads TGTGCCAGCAGCTTGGTGCGGGGCCAAACCCAAGAGACCCAGTACTTC.

This clone is labeled as medium-sized (0.01 to 0.1%). The CDR3 loop is CASSLGITEAFF. The CDR3 coding sequence is TGTGCCAGCAGCTTAGGAATCACTGAAGCTTTCTTT. V gene TRBV7-9 combines with J gene TRBJ1-1; no definite D call. The CDR3 spans 12 residues. Germline V CDR1 and CDR2: SEHNR, FQNEAQ (reference sequence). V dropped 1 base and J dropped 4 bases, with 4 bases sitting between them.

This sequence joins TRBV5-6 and TRBJ2-2, with no clear D. Germline V gene sequence: CDR1 SGHDT, CDR2 YYEEEE. Trimming took off 4 bases at V and 7 bases at J, with 11 bases between the two ends. This CDR3 contains 13 residues. In DNA, the CDR3 is TGTGCCAGCAGCCCCTGGATGGGCGGGGAGCTGTTTTTT. Translated: CASSPWMGGELFF.

This CDR3 is CASSSGTGPGSPLHF. CDR3 sequence (DNA): TGTGCCAGCAGCTCCGGGACAGGACCAGGGTCACCCCTCCACTTT. V is TRBV7-2 and J is TRBJ1-6, with 8 nucleotides matching TRBD1. The CDR3 has 15 amino acids. The J segment lost 10 bases and the V segment lost 4 bases, leaving 9 bases of the junction unmatched. Germline V CDR1 and CDR2: SGHTA, FQGNSA.

V and J are TRBV5-1 and TRBJ2-7, with D tentatively TRBD1 or TRBD2 (6 bases each). This CDR3 region has 16 residues. Germline V gene lookup returns CDR1 SGHRS and CDR2 YFSETQ. The V and J ends lost 4 bases and 0 bases respectively, with 17 bases between them. CDR3 residues: CASSRAGTSISYEQYF. DNA for the CDR3: TGCGCCAGCAGCCGGGCGGGGACATCGATCTCCTACGAGCAGTACTTC.

This clone turned up a few times. V and J are TRBV10-3 and TRBJ1-1; no definite D call. The CDR3 loop spans 12 amino acids. Germline CDR1 ENHRY, CDR2 SYGVKD. V was cut by 0 bases and J by 8 bases, with 7 bases left in between. CDR3 amino acids: CAISESRGEAFF. In nucleotides, the CDR3 is TGTGCCATCAGTGAGTCGAGAGGGGAAGCTTTCTTT.

The chain has TRBV10-3 and TRBJ2-2, with D tentatively TRBD1 (6 bases). The CDR3 spans 17 residues. Germline V gene lookup returns CDR1 ENHRY and CDR2 SYGVKD. V was trimmed by 5 bases and J by 0 bases, leaving 16 bases between them. This CDR3 is CAISFLTGSPNTGELFF. CDR3 in DNA: TGTGCCATCAGTTTCCTTACAGGGAGCCCGAACACCGGGGAGCTGTTTTTT.

The V and J genes are TRBV7-9 and TRBJ2-1, with D unresolved. CDR1 is SEHNR and CDR2 is FQNEAQ in the germline V gene (reference sequence). The CDR3 length is 14 residues. Trimming took off 5 bases at V and 10 bases at J, with 18 bases between the two ends. CDR3 nucleotide sequence: TGTGCCAGCAGCCCCGGCCAGGCGATTTCGGAGCAGTTCTTC. Encoded protein: CASSPGQAISEQFF.